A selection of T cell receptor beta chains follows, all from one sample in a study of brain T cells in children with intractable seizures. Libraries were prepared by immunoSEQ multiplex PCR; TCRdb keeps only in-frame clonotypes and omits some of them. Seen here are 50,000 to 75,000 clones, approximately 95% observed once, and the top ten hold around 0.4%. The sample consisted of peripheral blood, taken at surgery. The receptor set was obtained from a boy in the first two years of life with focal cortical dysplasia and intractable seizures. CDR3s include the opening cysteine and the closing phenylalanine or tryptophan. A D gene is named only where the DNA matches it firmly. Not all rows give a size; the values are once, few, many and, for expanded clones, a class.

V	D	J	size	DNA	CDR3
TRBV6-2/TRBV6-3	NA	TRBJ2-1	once	TGTGCCAGCAGTTACATAACAGGGAGGGTTAATGAGCAGTTCTTC	CASSYITGRVNEQFF
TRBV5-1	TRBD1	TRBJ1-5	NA	TGCGCCAGCAGCGAGACAGGGTCAGGTCAGCCCCAGCATTTT	CASSETGSGQPQHF
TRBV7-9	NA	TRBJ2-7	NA	TGTGCCAGCAGCTTAGGACTCAGCTCCTACGAGCAGTACTTC	CASSLGLSSYEQYF
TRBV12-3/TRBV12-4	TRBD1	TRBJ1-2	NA	TGTGCCACCCGGTCAGGGACAGAGCGTGGCTACACCTTC	CATRSGTERGYTF
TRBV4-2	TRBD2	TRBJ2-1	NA	TGTGCCAGCAGCCAAGCAGGGCCTAGCGGGTACAATGAGCAGTTCTTC	CASSQAGPSGYNEQFF
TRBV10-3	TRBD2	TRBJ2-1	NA	TGTGCCATTTCTAGCGGGAGGTATGAGCAGTTCTTC	CAISSGRYEQFF
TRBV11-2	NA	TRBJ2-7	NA	TGTGCCAGCAGCTTAAGCAGGACCTACGAGCAGTACTTC	CASSLSRTYEQYF
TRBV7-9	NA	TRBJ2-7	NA	TGTGCCAGCAGCTTAGCGAAAGGGCCCGAGCAGTACTTC	CASSLAKGPEQYF
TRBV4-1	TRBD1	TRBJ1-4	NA	TGCGCCAGCAGCCAAGGCGAGGGCAGGGGGCGTCAATATGGTGAAAAACTGTTTTTT	CASSQGEGRGRQYGEKLFF
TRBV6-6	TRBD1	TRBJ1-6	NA	TGTGCCAGCAGTTACTCCGTCCAGGGGGCTAGTTCACCCCTCCACTTT	CASSYSVQGASSPLHF
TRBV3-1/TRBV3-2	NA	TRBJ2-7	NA	TGTGCCAGCAGCCAGGGAGACTACGAGCAGTACTTC	CASSQGDYEQYF
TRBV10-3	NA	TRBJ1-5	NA	TGTGCCATCAGTCAGGGGAAGGTTAGCAATCAGCCCCAGCATTTT	CAISQGKVSNQPQHF
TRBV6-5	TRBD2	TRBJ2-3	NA	TGTGCCAGCAGGTATAGCGGGACCCGCACAGATACGCAGTATTTT	CASRYSGTRTDTQYF
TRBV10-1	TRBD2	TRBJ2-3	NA	TGCGCCAGCAGCTTAGCGGGGGCCAACACAGATACGCAGTATTTT	CASSLAGANTDTQYF
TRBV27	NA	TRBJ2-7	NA	TGTGCCAGCAAGAATGGTGGCAGGTCATCCTACGAGCAGTACTTC	CASKNGGRSSYEQYF
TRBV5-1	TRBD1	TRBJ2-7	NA	TGCGCCAGCAGCTTGGGGGGACAGGGGACCGAGCAGTACTTC	CASSLGGQGTEQYF